The TCR beta chain under discussion was sequenced for a study of shared clonotypes between healthy human individuals. Measured with immunoSEQ multiplex PCR; TCRdb has only the in-frame clones, and not every one. The table shows about 2.4 million clones, with under 95% occurring only once. CD4+ cell separation produced CD45RA+ naive and CD45RA-negative memory subsets. Germline V gene lookup returns CDR1 SNHLY and CDR2 FYNNEI. V gave up 6 bases and J gave up 7 bases; unmatched junction bases: 17. The length of the CDR3 is 17 residues. The clonotype comes from a man between 18 and 29 years old in good health. Some clones in this sample may be carry-over from other donors' samples. V and J are TRBV2 and TRBJ2-3; 9 bases match TRBD2. The sample was naive CD4+ T cells from PBMCs. Sample subset: CD45RA+ positively selected. DNA of the CDR3: TGTGCCAGCAGGGGAAGGGAGGGGGGACTAGCAGAGAATACGCAGTATTTT. It yields the protein CASRGREGGLAENTQYF.